This T cell receptor beta chain was observed in a study of blood T cells in healthy people across ages. This clonotype turned up a few times. Its antigen is unidentified. Study observations and caveats: PBMCs that were unsorted prevented a conclusive naive versus antigen-experienced comparison. Whereas aged donors had fewer naive CD4+ cells, long-lived donors had more of them and higher diversity.

Using a J-beta primer mix together with a sample-barcoded 5' primer, a second PCR was run for about 6 to 11 cycles. MiXCR was run by TCRdb on the 5' RACE reads, yielding one entry per CDR3 protein. In the table there are over a million distinct CDR3 sequences, 35% to 50% of which are singletons. The CDR3 has 15 residues. From germline, CDR1 is LGHDT and CDR2 YNNKEL (reference sequence). V lost 1 base, J lost 6 bases, and 13 bases lay in between. The sample, about 10 milliliters of peripheral blood, was drawn from each donor. The extraction recovered at least 6 micrograms of total RNA per sample. Sample: blood. V gene TRBV3-1 combines with J gene TRBJ2-1; D gene uncertain. This sequence was found in an older woman in good health. CDR3 coding DNA: TGTGCCAGCAGCCAAGTCGAAAATAGCTTCAATGAGCAGTTCTTC. Translating it yields CASSQVENSFNEQFF.